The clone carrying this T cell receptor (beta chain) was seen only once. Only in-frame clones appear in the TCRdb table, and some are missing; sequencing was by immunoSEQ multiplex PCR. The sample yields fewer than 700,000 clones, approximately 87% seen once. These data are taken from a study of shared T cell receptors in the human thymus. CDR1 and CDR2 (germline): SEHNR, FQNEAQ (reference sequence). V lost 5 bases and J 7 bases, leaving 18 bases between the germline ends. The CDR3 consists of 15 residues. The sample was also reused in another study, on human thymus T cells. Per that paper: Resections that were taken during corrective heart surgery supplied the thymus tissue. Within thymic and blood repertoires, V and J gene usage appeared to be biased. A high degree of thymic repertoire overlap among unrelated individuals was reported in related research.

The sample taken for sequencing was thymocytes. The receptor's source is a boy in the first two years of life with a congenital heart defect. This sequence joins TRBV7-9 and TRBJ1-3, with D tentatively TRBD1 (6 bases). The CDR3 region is CASSPKGVRGNTIYF. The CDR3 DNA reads TGTGCCAGCAGCCCAAAGGGGGTTCGTGGCAACACCATATATTTT.